The 24 T cell receptor beta chains presented below share a single source sample, sequenced in a study of cytomegalovirus exposure and HLA in healthy donors. Amplification used 60 Vbeta primers and 13 Jbeta primers. Libraries were prepared by immunoSEQ multiplex PCR; TCRdb keeps only in-frame clonotypes and omits some of them. The repertoire holds 65,000 to 85,000 clones, roughly 84% seen once, with 2.4% in the top ten. The sequencing sample was made of PBMCs. The receptor source for this set is a woman in her fifties or sixties in good health and CMV-seronegative.

This chain connects TRBV4-2 to TRBJ1-4; D is unresolved. Germline V lookup: CDR1 LGHNA, CDR2 YNFKEQ. Trimming stripped 3 bases from V and 8 bases from J, with 10 bases between. There are 13 residues in the CDR3. The CDR3 loop is CASSHPLEEKLFF. The CDR3 bases are TGTGCCAGCAGCCACCCCTTGGAGGAAAAACTGTTTTTT.

This clone was seen a handful of times. V is TRBV5-1 and J is TRBJ1-1; 11 bases agree with TRBD1. The junction had 7 bases not matched to a gene; V was cut back by 5 bases and J by 4 bases. CDR1 is SGHRS and CDR2 is YFSETQ in the germline V gene. The CDR3 runs to 15 residues. CDR3 protein: CASREMGTGGTEAFF. CDR3 coding DNA: TGCGCCAGCAGAGAAATGGGGACAGGGGGCACTGAAGCTTTCTTT.

The chain has TRBV29-1 and TRBJ2-1, with 9 bases fitting TRBD2. From germline, CDR1 is SQVTM and CDR2 ANQGSEA. Losses at the gene ends were 1 base for V and 3 bases for J; bases not matched to a gene: 10. The CDR3 totals 17 residues. The CDR3 loop is CSVEAATSGYYYNEQFF. The CDR3 region has the DNA TGCAGCGTTGAAGCCGCCACTAGCGGGTACTACTACAATGAGCAGTTCTTC.

The chain joins TRBV4-1 to TRBJ1-1; 7 bases line up with TRBD1. This CDR3 is 13 amino acids long. Germline loops: CDR1 MGHRA, CDR2 YSYEKL. The junction had 6 bases not matched to a gene; V was cut back by 2 bases and J by 9 bases. This CDR3 reads CASSQKDRDKAFF. CDR3 nucleotides: TGCGCCAGCAGCCAAAAAGACAGGGATAAAGCTTTCTTT.

The V call is TRBV27, the J call TRBJ2-3; 9 bases map to TRBD2. The germline V gene encodes CDR1 MNHEY and CDR2 SMNVEV (reference sequence). Germline trimming cut 4 bases from V and 4 bases from J; bases unmatched to any gene: 3. The CDR3 spans 14 residues. The chain's CDR3 is CASSWRGGPDTQYF. CDR3 in DNA: TGTGCCAGCAGTTGGCGGGGGGGCCCAGATACGCAGTATTTT.

The chain carries TRBV10-3 and TRBJ2-5; 10 bases agree with TRBD2. With 5 bases clipped from V and 1 base from J, the junction kept 10 bases outside the gene matches. Germline CDR1 ENHRY, CDR2 SYGVKD. This CDR3 is built from 17 residues. CDR3 nucleotides: TGTGCCATCAGTCCTGTCAGGCTAGCGGGGGCCCAAGAGACCCAGTACTTC. It encodes CAISPVRLAGAQETQYF.

The rearrangement links TRBV6-5 to TRBJ2-1, with 15 bases identical to TRBD2. The germline V gene encodes CDR1 MNHEY and CDR2 SVGAGI. CDR3 size: 15 residues. V was pared by 7 bases and J by 9 bases, with 7 bases of the junction left unmatched. The CDR3, as DNA: TGTGCCAGCACCCTCGGGACTAGCGGGAGGCTTGAGCAGTTCTTC. This encodes CASTLGTSGRLEQFF.

This chain uses TRBV7-6 with TRBJ1-5; D may be TRBD1 (6 bases). This CDR3 region has 11 residues. Germline V gene lookup returns CDR1 SGHVS and CDR2 FNYEAQ. In DNA form, the CDR3 reads TGTGCTTCAGGGGAGAATCAGCCCCAGCATTTT. Amino acids: CASGENQPQHF.

The chain couples TRBV27 to TRBJ1-3, with 10 bases aligning to TRBD1. Germline-derived CDR1 and CDR2 are MNHEY and SMNVEV (reference sequence). V was clipped by 5 bases and J by 2 bases; unmatched bases: 9. The CDR3 sequence is 17 residues long. As DNA, the CDR3 is TGTGCCAGCAGTCCCTTCTTTGGACAGGGGGCTGGAAACACCATATATTTT. This translates into CASSPFFGQGAGNTIYF.

This clone was seen only a few times. The CDR3 DNA follows: TGTGCCAGCAGGTTGGACAGGGGGCGGGAGACCCAGTACTTC. Protein product: CASRLDRGRETQYF. The chain carries TRBV11-3 and TRBJ2-5; TRBD1 agrees at 11 bases. The CDR3 consists of 14 residues. Germline CDR1 is SGHNT and CDR2 is YENEEA. V lost 6 bases, J lost 5 bases, and 5 bases stayed unmatched. Together with reference TRBV11-3 and TRBJ2-5, the CDR3 gives the full variable domain: EAGVVQSPRYKIIEKKQPVAFWCNPISGHNTLYWYLQNLGQGPELLIRYENEEAVDDSQLPKDRFSAERLKGVDSTLKIQPAELGDSAVYLCASRLDRGRETQYFGPGTRLLVL.

This chain links TRBV20-1 with TRBJ2-1, with TRBD2 matching over 7 bases. This CDR3 is 11 amino acids long. J lost 10 bases, V lost 6 bases, and 6 bases had no gene match. The germline CDR1 and CDR2 sequences are DFQATT and SNEGSKA (reference sequence). In DNA, the CDR3 is TGCAGTGCCCCAAGCGGGATCGAGCAGTTCTTC. Its translation: CSAPSGIEQFF.

The chain is built from TRBV15 and TRBJ2-6; no reliable D call. The V and J ends lost 0 bases and 0 bases respectively, with 3 bases between them. The CDR3 is 15 residues long. Germline V gene lookup returns CDR1 LNHNV and CDR2 YYDKDF (reference sequence). The CDR3 loop reads CATSRDHSGANVLTF. CDR3 bases: TGTGCCACCAGCAGAGATCACTCTGGGGCCAACGTCCTGACTTTC.

The rearrangement uses TRBV6-1 and TRBJ2-5; D is unclear. This CDR3 is 12 amino acids long. In germline, CDR1 is MNHNS, CDR2 SASEGT. Trimming stripped 10 bases from V and 7 bases from J, with 16 bases between. The DNA for the CDR3 is TGTGCCACCCTTCCTCCGTACGGGACCCAGTACTTC. Residues: CATLPPYGTQYF.

The V and J genes are TRBV30 and TRBJ1-5; a weak D match, TRBD1 (6 bases). The CDR3 has 15 residues. Trimming removed 2 bases at V and 4 bases at J, with 15 bases between. Germline V gives CDR1 GTSNPN, CDR2 SVGIG (reference sequence). This chain's CDR3 is CAWSLHDRSNQPQHF. The CDR3 DNA reads as TGTGCCTGGAGTCTCCACGACAGGAGTAATCAGCCCCAGCATTTT. Based on the CDR3 plus reference TRBV30 and TRBJ1-5, the full variable domain is SQTIHQWPATLVQPVGSPLSLECTVEGTSNPNLYWYRQAAGRGLQLLFYSVGIGQISSEVPQNLSASRPQDRQFILSSKKLLLSDSGFYLCAWSLHDRSNQPQHFGDGTRLSIL.

This clone was seen once. The chain carries TRBV19 and TRBJ2-1, with D maybe TRBD1 (5 bases). V was shortened by 7 bases and J by 4 bases, with 20 bases between the two germline ends. CDR1 and CDR2 (germline): LNHDA, SQIVND (reference sequence). The CDR3 has 16 amino acids. The CDR3 loop is CASTQDGQALYNEQFF. The DNA for the CDR3 is TGTGCCAGTACCCAAGACGGACAAGCTCTTTACAATGAGCAGTTCTTC. The full variable domain, rest sourced from reference TRBV19 and TRBJ2-1, is DGGITQSPKYLFRKEGQNVTLSCEQNLNHDAMYWYRQDPGQGLRLIYYSQIVNDFQKGDIAEGYSVSREKKESFPLTVTSAQKNPTAFYLCASTQDGQALYNEQFFGPGTRLTVL.

The V and J genes are TRBV18 and TRBJ2-7; 7 nucleotides match TRBD1. V lost 3 bases, J lost 4 bases, and 0 bases stayed unmatched. Germline V gene data show CDR1 as KGHSH and CDR2 as LQKENI. The CDR3 is 12 amino acids. CDR3 in amino acids: CASSPTGYEQYF. CDR3 DNA: TGTGCCAGCTCACCGACAGGGTACGAGCAGTACTTC.

This chain joins TRBV10-2 and TRBJ1-1, with D hard to call. Looked up from germline, CDR1 is WSHSY and CDR2 is SAAADI. Trimming cost V 0 bases and J 1 base, with 6 bases left between them. The CDR3 extends over 14 amino acids. CDR3 sequence reads: CASSESAWNTEAFF. The CDR3 DNA sequence: TGCGCCAGCAGTGAGTCAGCCTGGAACACTGAAGCTTTCTTT.

The chain combines TRBV14 with TRBJ2-1; TRBD1 agrees at 7 bases. Germline-derived CDR1 and CDR2 are SGHDN and FVKESK. Trimming at V came to 5 bases and at J to 8 bases, leaving 9 bases not matched to a gene. The CDR3 length is 14 residues. As DNA, the CDR3 is TGTGCCAGCAGCTTGACAGGGATTACCTATGAGCAGTTCTTC. Encoded protein: CASSLTGITYEQFF.

V and J are TRBV30 and TRBJ2-3, with D perhaps matching TRBD2 (7 bases). Germline loops: CDR1 GTSNPN, CDR2 SVGIG (reference sequence). The CDR3 length is 15 residues. V was shortened by 4 bases and J by 4 bases, with 18 bases between the two germline ends. Here the CDR3 reads CAWTWGRGPADTQYF. The CDR3 DNA sequence: TGTGCCTGGACCTGGGGGCGGGGGCCGGCAGATACGCAGTATTTT.

The J gene is TRBJ1-2, the V gene TRBV30, with D maybe TRBD1 (5 bases). The V gene's germline CDR1 is GTSNPN and CDR2 SVGIG (reference sequence). V lost 5 bases to trimming and J lost 8 bases, with 24 bases between them. This CDR3 has 15 residues. The CDR3 loop reads CAWGPPWGGARGYTF. In nucleotides, the CDR3 is TGTGCCTGGGGCCCCCCCTGGGGCGGGGCGAGAGGCTACACCTTC.

The chain joins TRBV2 to TRBJ2-5, with D possibly matching TRBD2 (5 bases). CDR1 and CDR2 from the germline V gene are SNHLY and FYNNEI. V was shortened by 5 bases and J by 4 bases, with 8 bases between the two germline ends. The CDR3 length is 12 residues. The CDR3 here is CASSTRRETQYF. CDR3 nucleotide sequence: TGTGCCAGCAGTACTAGACGAGAGACCCAGTACTTC.

The J gene is TRBJ2-5, the V gene TRBV7-9; maybe TRBD2 (6 bases). V was trimmed by 8 bases and J by 5 bases, leaving 12 bases between them. CDR3 length equals 12 residues. Germline V gene sequence: CDR1 SEHNR, CDR2 FQNEAQ (reference sequence). CDR3 region: CASGNRGETQYF. The CDR3 DNA reads TGTGCCAGCGGGAACCGGGGGGAGACCCAGTACTTC.

This chain connects TRBV27 to TRBJ2-7; 11 bases agree with TRBD2. CDR3 length: 15 residues. Losses at the gene ends were 1 base for V and 7 bases for J; bases not matched to a gene: 6. CDR1 MNHEY and CDR2 SMNVEV come from the germline V gene (reference sequence). The CDR3 spells CASSLLAGGPREQYF. DNA for the CDR3: TGTGCCAGCAGTTTATTAGCGGGAGGGCCGCGAGAGCAGTACTTC.

The J gene is TRBJ2-5, the V gene TRBV27; weak D call: TRBD2 (6 bases). The V and J ends lost 5 bases and 9 bases respectively, with 19 bases between them. CDR1 MNHEY and CDR2 SMNVEV come from the germline V gene (reference sequence). This CDR3 comprises 14 residues. The CDR3 loop is CASSIADSLNAQYF. CDR3 coding DNA: TGTGCCAGCAGTATAGCGGACTCCCTCAATGCCCAGTACTTC.